This T cell receptor beta chain was captured by sequencing in a study of beta chain features in type 1 diabetes. As every portion of the isolated RNA was reverse transcribed, the sequencing read expressed TCRB transcripts. Profiled with immunoSEQ multiplex PCR; TCRdb holds only in-frame clones, not every one. This repertoire shows about 290,000 clones, under 8.5% found once; its top ten account for approximately 1%. The CDR3 length is 13 residues. Germline V CDR1 and CDR2: MGHDK, SYGVNS. The V gene lost 1 base and the J gene lost 7 bases, with 10 bases spanning the gap. This clone has only a few counts.

The sequence derives from a woman between 18 and 29 years old in good health. The chain is built from TRBV25-1 and TRBJ2-5, with D maybe TRBD1 (5 bases). Sequenced: central memory CD4+ T cells from blood. The CDR3 loop reads CASSEFKRGTQYF. The DNA for the CDR3 is TGTGCCAGCAGTGAATTCAAAAGGGGGACCCAGTACTTC.